The 19 T cell receptor beta chains in this list originate from one sample, sequenced in a study of post-analysis software for immune sequencing data (dated by TCRdb to the mid-2010s). What the study reported, not specific to this receptor: Significantly higher frequencies in patients than in controls were found for several TRBV segments, including TRBV5-6, TRBV5-1 and TRBV20-1.

For these receptors, no antigen is known. The library was prepared using PCR. The run used an Illumina HiSeq 2500. Unique molecular identifiers were incorporated into TCR beta cDNA libraries to reduce PCR and sequencing biases. The public reads were reanalyzed by TCRdb: fastp trimming at Q25, MiXCR alignment, in-frame beta chains only. Each CDR3 protein appears once, grouped with its most common genes and DNA. For this sample the table gives hundreds of thousands of distinct CDR3 sequences, of which roughly 30% were detected only once. Around 0.6% of the sample is in the top ten clones. Source material: blood. All receptors derive from a girl between 10 and 17 years old with multiple sclerosis.

This chain links TRBV5-1 with TRBJ2-3, with D perhaps given as TRBD1 or TRBD2 (5 bases each). The length of the CDR3 is 15 residues. Germline CDR1 reads SGHRS; CDR2 reads YFSETQ. Trimming took off 2 bases at V and 4 bases at J, with 14 bases between the two ends. The CDR3 protein is CASSLRGALADTQYF. CDR3 bases: TGCGCCAGCAGCTTACGGGGCGCTCTGGCAGATACGCAGTATTTT.

This clonotype was seen a few times. This rearrangement joins TRBV7-2 to TRBJ1-4; tentative D call: TRBD1 (6 bases). The germline V and J ends were trimmed by 6 bases and 7 bases, with 18 bases remaining between them. There are 15 residues in the CDR3. Germline V gene sequence: CDR1 SGHTA, CDR2 FQGNSA. CDR3 sequence reads: CASSSDRLISEKLFF. In DNA form, the CDR3 reads TGTGCCAGCAGTTCCGACAGGTTAATTTCTGAAAAACTGTTTTTT. Supplemented by reference TRBV7-2 and TRBJ1-4, the full variable domain reads GAGVSQSPSNKVTEKGKDVELRCDPISGHTALYWYRQSLGQGLEFLIYFQGNSAPDKSGLPSDRFSAERTGGSVSTLTIQRTQQEDSAVYLCASSSDRLISEKLFFGSGTQLSVL.

This clonotype was counted a few times. This chain joins TRBV12-3 or TRBV12-4 and TRBJ1-3, with unresolved D. V lost 5 bases and J lost 4, with 12 bases in between. The CDR3 contains 14 residues. CDR3 region: CASSPPGRGNTIYF. For the CDR3, the DNA is TGTGCCAGCAGTCCCCCCGGACGGGGAAACACCATATATTTT.

The chain has TRBV7-2 and TRBJ2-1; D unclear. V was shortened by 6 bases and J by 10 bases, with 13 bases between the two germline ends. Per the germline V gene, CDR1 is SGHTA and CDR2 is FQGNSA. The CDR3 contains 12 residues. The CDR3 region is CTSRSGGWEQFF. CDR3 coding DNA: TGTACCAGCAGGTCCGGCGGATGGGAGCAGTTCTTC. The full variable domain, rest sourced from reference TRBV7-2 and TRBJ2-1, is GAGVSQSPSNKVTEKGKDVELRCDPISGHTALYWYRQSLGQGLEFLIYFQGNSAPDKSGLPSDRFSAERTGGSVSTLTIQRTQQEDSAVYLCTSRSGGWEQFFGPGTRLTVL.

In this sample, this clonotype turned up a few times. The CDR3 DNA follows: TGTGCCAGCAGCCCTAGGCTGGGGTTGGATGAAAAACTGTTTTTT. It encodes CASSPRLGLDEKLFF. The chain carries TRBV5-5 and TRBJ1-4; D uncertain. The V end was cut by 4 bases, the J end by 6 bases, with 16 bases between. Germline values: CDR1 SGHKS, CDR2 YYEKEE (reference sequence). The CDR3 totals 15 residues.

The CDR3 is CASRRSANDEAFF. In nucleotides, the CDR3 is TGTGCCAGCAGGCGCAGCGCCAACGATGAAGCTTTCTTT. This chain uses TRBV9 with TRBJ1-1, with D unclear. Germline V gene data show CDR1 as SGDLS and CDR2 as YYNGEE. V was cut by 5 bases and J by 7 bases, with 15 bases left in between. This CDR3 comprises 13 residues.

There are a few counts of this clonotype. The V and J genes are TRBV28 and TRBJ2-5, with D possibly matching TRBD1 (5 bases). CDR1 and CDR2 from the germline V gene are MDHEN and SYDVKM. The CDR3 runs 12 residues. The ends were cut back, 3 bases at V and 11 bases at J, with 13 bases in the middle. CDR3 DNA sequence: TGTGCCAGCAGTTTTCTGAAGACAGTGCAGTACTTC. It encodes CASSFLKTVQYF.

The rearrangement joins TRBV5-6 to TRBJ2-1, with 10 bases lining up with TRBD2. The junction had 7 bases not matched to a gene; V was cut back by 2 bases and J by 2 bases. The CDR3 contains 17 residues. From germline, CDR1 is SGHDT and CDR2 YYEEEE. CDR3 sequence (DNA): TGTGCCAGCAGCTTATCAGCGGGAGGGATGCCCTACAATGAGCAGTTCTTC. Translated, it gives CASSLSAGGMPYNEQFF.

The rearrangement uses TRBV5-1 and TRBJ2-1; possible D gene TRBD2, 5 bases. The CDR3 is made up of 14 amino acids. V was cut by 0 bases and J by 3 bases, with 7 bases left in between. CDR1 is SGHRS, CDR2 YFSETQ, per germline. CDR3 sequence reads: CASSLETNYNEQFF. CDR3 DNA sequence: TGCGCCAGCAGCTTGGAGACTAACTACAATGAGCAGTTCTTC. Complete variable domain (other parts from reference TRBV5-1 and TRBJ2-1): KAGVTQTPRYLIKTRGQQVTLSCSPISGHRSVSWYQQTPGQGLQFLFEYFSETQRNKGNFPGRFSGRQFSNSRSEMNVSTLELGDSALYLCASSLETNYNEQFFGPGTRLTVL.

This chain uses TRBV28 with TRBJ2-7; D might be TRBD2 (7 bases). The J call may not be correct, given that the DNA end is closer to TRBJ2-5. The CDR3 sequence is 17 residues long. The V gene's germline CDR1 is MDHEN and CDR2 SYDVKM. CDR3 amino acids: CASSPSGGALAKETQYF. CDR3 in DNA: TGTGCCAGCAGTCCCTCGGGGGGCGCGTTGGCTAAAGAGACCCAGTACTTC.

This clonotype has just a few counts. The chain joins TRBV6-5 to TRBJ2-1; no clear D. Germline loops: CDR1 MNHEY, CDR2 SVGAGI. CDR3 length: 13 amino acids. V was shortened by 0 bases and J by 7 bases, with 7 bases between the two germline ends. The CDR3 coding sequence is TGTGCCAGCAGTTACTCTTTAGGGAATGAGCAGTTCTTC. Protein: CASSYSLGNEQFF.

As regards this clonotype: This may arise from a read error, as a much more abundant clone is one base away. The chain carries TRBV29-1 and TRBJ2-5; TRBD2 matches 14 bases. With V trimmed by 4 bases and J by 5 bases, 6 bases remained unmatched. The CDR3 length is 15 residues. Germline V gene lookup returns CDR1 SQVTM and CDR2 ANQGSEA. The CDR3, as DNA: TGCAGCGTTGGCGGGACTAGCGGGAGCTGCGAGACCCAGTACTTC. This sequence encodes CSVGGTSGSCETQYF. Supplemented by reference TRBV29-1 and TRBJ2-5, the full variable domain reads SAVISQKPSRDICQRGTSLTIQCQVDSQVTMMFWYRQQPGQSLTLIATANQGSEATYESGFVIDKFPISRPNLTFSTLTVSNMSPEDSSIYLCSVGGTSGSCETQYFGPGTRLLVL.

The J gene is TRBJ1-2, the V gene TRBV6-2 or TRBV6-3; D perhaps matches TRBD1 (5 bases). The CDR3 spans 16 residues. The germline gives CDR1 MNHEY, CDR2 SVGEGT. The V gene lost 4 bases and the J gene lost 0 bases, with 15 bases spanning the gap. The CDR3 coding sequence is TGTGCCAGCAGTTCCTCAAGACAGCCACCTAACTATGGCTACACCTTC. Encoded protein: CASSSSRQPPNYGYTF.

This clonotype was seen only a few times. V is TRBV5-1 and J is TRBJ2-3; D is ambiguous. With 0 bases removed from V and 6 bases from J, the gap between germline ends came to 14 bases. The CDR3 sequence is 15 residues long. Germline lookup yields CDR1 SGHRS and CDR2 YFSETQ. Here the CDR3 reads CASSLDFPQSDTQYF. The CDR3 bases are TGCGCCAGCAGCTTGGACTTCCCCCAGTCGGATACGCAGTATTTT.

This clonotype was seen many times. The chain recombines TRBV12-3 or TRBV12-4 with TRBJ1-2, with D perhaps matching TRBD1 (5 bases). V was clipped by 8 bases and J by 1 base, with 11 bases between them. The CDR3 runs 13 residues. The CDR3 coding sequence is TGTGCCAGCCTCCGGGGGGTTAACTATGGCTACACCTTC. Amino acids: CASLRGVNYGYTF.

V gene TRBV5-1 combines with J gene TRBJ2-5, with D tentatively TRBD1 (6 bases). The CDR3 is 14 amino acids. Looked up from germline, CDR1 is SGHRS and CDR2 is YFSETQ. The V gene lost 1 base and the J gene lost 3 bases, with 10 bases spanning the gap. The CDR3 region has the DNA TGCGCCAGCAGCTTGAGAGGGGGAAAAGAGACCCAGTACTTC. It is translated as CASSLRGGKETQYF.

In this sample, this clonotype turned up a few times. The V gene is TRBV15, the J gene TRBJ2-7, with TRBD1 identical over 9 bases. Trimming at V came to 5 bases and at J to 1 base, leaving 6 bases not matched to a gene. The CDR3 extends over 15 amino acids. CDR1 and CDR2 (germline): LNHNV, YYDKDF (reference sequence). CDR3 loop: CATSGGTGKSYEQYF. The CDR3 nucleotides are TGTGCCACCAGCGGAGGGACAGGGAAGTCCTACGAGCAGTACTTC.

Regarding this clonotype: Since a much larger clone is just one base distant, this may be a read error. The chain has TRBV20-1 and TRBJ2-1; 11 bases are a match to TRBD2. Germline CDR1 reads DFQATT; CDR2 reads SNEGSKA (reference sequence). CDR3 length: 15 residues. V lost 1 base, J lost 7 bases, and 6 bases stayed unmatched. The CDR3 bases are TGCAGTGCTAGAGGTGTAGCGGGAGGGGAAAATGAGCAGTTCTTC. Translation: CSARGVAGGENEQFF.

Concerning this clonotype itself: This sequence may be a read error, since a much larger clone differs from it by one base. This chain joins TRBV4-2 and TRBJ2-4, with D perhaps matching TRBD2 (6 bases). This CDR3 spans 12 amino acids. Between the trimmed V and J ends, which lost 0 bases and 15 bases, there was a span of 12 bases. Germline CDR1 is LGHNA and CDR2 is YNFKEQ. CDR3 nucleotide sequence: TGTGCCAGCAGCCAAGATACGGGGGAGCGGTACTTC. It specifies CASSQDTGERYF.